These 25 T cell receptor beta chains came from one sample sequenced in a study of brain T cells in children with intractable seizures (dated by TCRdb to the early 2020s). The time point label corresponds to: resected brain tissue, or blood drawn just prior to surgery. Receptor libraries were prepared by the immunoSEQ multiplex PCR assay. In TCRdb, the immuneACCESS table is reduced to in-frame sequences with V and J assigned. These tables do not hold every clone; where another copy was compared, an unresolved V gene accounts for under half, and the others remain unexplained. In this sample the table shows 110,000 or so clones, approximately 94% of which occur a single time. The ten largest clones take up approximately 3.9% of the sample. Here the sequenced sample was peripheral blood, taken at surgery. All receptors come from a boy under two years old with hemimegalencephaly and intractable seizures.

The chain uses TRBV5-4 and TRBJ2-1, with D hard to call. The CDR3 totals 14 residues. Between the trimmed V and J ends, which lost 6 bases and 0 bases, there was a span of 10 bases. Per the germline V gene, CDR1 is SGHNT and CDR2 is YYREEE (reference sequence). CDR3 in amino acids: CASTPGFSYNEQFF. The CDR3 DNA reads as TGTGCCAGCACCCCCGGCTTCTCCTACAATGAGCAGTTCTTC.

This clone was recorded once. V is TRBV12-3 or TRBV12-4 and J is TRBJ1-1, with D perhaps matching TRBD1 (6 bases). Trimming stripped 2 bases from V and 6 bases from J, with 7 bases between. CDR3 length equals 12 residues. CDR3 protein: CASSLKGAEAFF. The CDR3 DNA reads TGTGCCAGCAGTTTAAAGGGGGCTGAAGCTTTCTTT.

The chain links TRBV11-3 to TRBJ2-1; TRBD2 matches at 13 bases. This CDR3 spans 17 amino acids. Per germline, CDR1 SGHNT and CDR2 YENEEA. Unmatched junction bases numbered 12, after V lost 8 bases and J lost 5 bases. DNA of the CDR3: TGTGCCAGCCGACGACTAGCGGGAGGACGGGGGAACAATGAGCAGTTCTTC. Amino acids: CASRRLAGGRGNNEQFF.

J is TRBJ2-1 and V is TRBV4-3, with 14 positions matching TRBD2. The V and J ends lost 0 bases and 3 bases, in that order; junction bases with no gene match: 10. CDR3 size: 20 residues. CDR1 LGHNA and CDR2 YSLEER come from the germline V gene. This CDR3 is CASSQEMGLAGVRIYNEQFF. In DNA form, the CDR3 reads TGCGCCAGCAGCCAAGAGATGGGACTAGCGGGAGTACGAATCTACAATGAGCAGTTCTTC.

This chain joins TRBV18 and TRBJ1-6, with 9 bases aligning to TRBD1. The CDR3 contains 15 residues. Germline assignment: CDR1 KGHSH and CDR2 LQKENI. Trimming cost V 0 bases and J 8 bases; bases outside gene matches: 2. In nucleotides, the CDR3 is TGTGCCAGCTCACCACCGGGACAGGGTCATTCACCCCTCCACTTT. It yields the protein CASSPPGQGHSPLHF.

The gene calls are TRBV28 and TRBJ2-2, with no clear D. V was trimmed by 1 base and J by 0 bases, leaving 6 bases between them. This CDR3 comprises 15 residues. Germline V gene sequence: CDR1 MDHEN, CDR2 SYDVKM. The CDR3 spells CASSLFPANTGELFF. The CDR3 nucleotides read TGTGCCAGCAGTTTATTCCCGGCGAACACCGGGGAGCTGTTTTTT.

The J gene is TRBJ1-2, the V gene TRBV9; TRBD1 might be the D (5 bases). Germline V gives CDR1 SGDLS, CDR2 YYNGEE. This CDR3 is built from 17 residues. V lost 3 bases to trimming and J lost 6 bases, with 24 bases between them. The CDR3 region has the DNA TGTGCCAGCAGCGCCGGTGGTGCTTATCCGGGGCCGGATGGCTACACCTTC. Translated, it gives CASSAGGAYPGPDGYTF.

The chain uses TRBV6-5 and TRBJ1-3; unclear D gene. V gave up 2 bases and J gave up 0 bases, with 2 bases separating them. This CDR3 contains 13 residues. Germline-derived CDR1 and CDR2 are MNHEY and SVGAGI. The CDR3 DNA follows: TGTGCCAGCAGTTACGGCTCTGGAAACACCATATATTTT. As protein: CASSYGSGNTIYF.

This chain joins TRBV6-2 or TRBV6-3 and TRBJ1-1; a weak D match, TRBD1 (5 bases). Trimming pared 6 bases from V and 3 bases from J, leaving 17 bases between. CDR3 length: 15 amino acids. Germline loops: CDR1 MNHEY, CDR2 SVGEGT. CDR3 DNA: TGTGCCAGCAGACCTCCCGGGACCGGAGACACTGAAGCTTTCTTT. It encodes CASRPPGTGDTEAFF.

This chain links TRBV5-5 with TRBJ2-4; D remains ambiguous. The germline V gene encodes CDR1 SGHKS and CDR2 YYEKEE (reference sequence). This CDR3 contains 13 residues. The V and J ends lost 3 bases and 3 bases respectively, with 7 bases between them. CDR3 coding DNA: TGTGCCAGCAGCTCCGGCATCAAAAACATTCAGTACTTC. Translated, it gives CASSSGIKNIQYF.

This chain connects TRBV9 to TRBJ1-2; TRBD1 might be the D (5 bases). The length of the CDR3 is 17 residues. Germline lookup yields CDR1 SGDLS and CDR2 YYNGEE. Between the trimmed V and J ends, which lost 0 bases and 8 bases, there was a span of 23 bases. In DNA form, the CDR3 reads TGTGCCAGCAGCGTAGAGCCCACAATCGGGGGGTTTCACGGCTACACCTTC. This codes for CASSVEPTIGGFHGYTF.

This clone was seen only once. The genes are TRBV10-3 and TRBJ2-3; 10 bases match TRBD2. Germline loops: CDR1 ENHRY, CDR2 SYGVKD. V lost 0 bases to trimming and J lost 4 bases; unmatched junction nucleotides: 1. This CDR3 has 15 residues. The DNA for the CDR3 is TGTGCCATCAGTGAGTCAGCGGGAGGGGCAGATACGCAGTATTTT. Its protein product is CAISESAGGADTQYF.

The V and J genes are TRBV11-2 and TRBJ1-2, with D uncertain. Trimming removed 1 base from V and 8 bases from J, with 14 bases in between. Germline V gene data show CDR1 as SGHAT and CDR2 as FQNNGV. This CDR3 comprises 14 residues. The CDR3 DNA is TGTGCCAGCAGCTTAGGCGGCTCAGTTTGGGGCTACACCTTC. Translating it yields CASSLGGSVWGYTF.

The rearrangement links TRBV15 to TRBJ1-1; a possible D gene is TRBD1 (5 bases). The CDR3 runs 15 residues. The ends were cut back, 1 base at V and 0 bases at J, with 9 bases in the middle. Germline CDR1 and CDR2: LNHNV and YYDKDF (reference sequence). The CDR3 region has the DNA TGTGCCACCAGCAGAGGAGGACAATTGAACACTGAAGCTTTCTTT. Translating it yields CATSRGGQLNTEAFF.

The V gene is TRBV5-1, the J gene TRBJ1-4, with D uncertain. Germline loops: CDR1 SGHRS, CDR2 YFSETQ. The CDR3 totals 15 residues. V was clipped by 0 bases and J by 8 bases, with 14 bases between them. CDR3 residues: CASSLAAGFGEKLFF. The CDR3 DNA follows: TGCGCCAGCAGCTTGGCCGCGGGGTTTGGGGAAAAACTGTTTTTT.

This rearrangement joins TRBV24-1 to TRBJ2-5; D gene unclear. CDR3 length equals 13 residues. Germline V gene data show CDR1 as KGHDR and CDR2 as SFDVKD. Trimming removed 3 bases from V and 4 bases from J, with 8 bases in between. As DNA, the CDR3 is TGTGCCACCAGTGATGTGGACCGAGAGACCCAGTACTTC. Amino acids: CATSDVDRETQYF.

This rearrangement joins TRBV29-1 to TRBJ1-2, with TRBD1 matching 11 bases. The length of the CDR3 is 12 residues. Germline V gene data show CDR1 as SQVTM and CDR2 as ANQGSEA. J was trimmed by 8 bases and V by 5 bases; bases with no gene match: 4. CDR3 region: CSVMDRGLGYTF. The CDR3 region has the DNA TGCAGCGTTATGGACAGGGGGCTAGGCTACACCTTC.

This chain joins TRBV28 and TRBJ2-4, with TRBD2 identical over 8 bases. J was trimmed by 5 bases and V by 7 bases; bases with no gene match: 13. Germline CDR1 MDHEN, CDR2 SYDVKM. The CDR3 is 16 amino acids. The CDR3 DNA reads TGTGCCAGCAAAGGGCTAGCGGGTCGACACCAAAACATTCAGTACTTC. It codes for CASKGLAGRHQNIQYF.

The chain is built from TRBV12-5 and TRBJ2-5; D possibly uses TRBD1 or TRBD2 (6 bases each). V shed 1 base and J shed 5 bases, with 11 bases lying between them. Germline assignment: CDR1 LGHNT and CDR2 FRNRAP. This CDR3 contains 14 residues. The CDR3 nucleotides read TGTGCTAGTGGTTTGGGGGGGGCCCGGGAGACCCAGTACTTC. Protein: CASGLGGARETQYF.

This sequence joins TRBV24-1 and TRBJ2-6; D remains ambiguous. V was cut by 2 bases and J by 4 bases, with 8 bases left in between. Germline CDR1 is KGHDR and CDR2 is SFDVKD. This CDR3 is built from 15 residues. The DNA for the CDR3 is TGTGCCACCAGTGATTCCGGGTCCGGGGCCAACGTCCTGACTTTC. Encoded protein: CATSDSGSGANVLTF.

This chain connects TRBV7-9 to TRBJ2-3; D gene ambiguous. CDR3 size: 16 residues. Trimming stripped 3 bases from V and 3 bases from J, with 16 bases between. Per the germline V gene, CDR1 is SEHNR and CDR2 is FQNEAQ (reference sequence). CDR3 in DNA: TGTGCCAGCAGCTTTTCCCCGGGCCGCGAGACAGATACGCAGTATTTT. Translated, it gives CASSFSPGRETDTQYF.

The chain employs TRBV15 and TRBJ2-1, with 12 bases that match TRBD2. The germline V gene encodes CDR1 LNHNV and CDR2 YYDKDF (reference sequence). CDR3 length: 16 amino acids. V lost 0 bases, J lost 8 bases, and 5 bases stayed unmatched. CDR3 nucleotide sequence: TGTGCCACCAGCAGAGATCTAGCGGGAGGGCCCGATGAGCAGTTCTTC. Translated: CATSRDLAGGPDEQFF. Filled out from reference TRBV15 and TRBJ2-1, the complete variable domain reads DAMVIQNPRYQVTQFGKPVTLSCSQTLNHNVMYWYQQKSSQAPKLLFHYYDKDFNNEADTPDNFQSRRPNTSFCFLDIRSPGLGDTAMYLCATSRDLAGGPDEQFFGPGTRLTVL.

V and J are TRBV4-1 and TRBJ1-1; TRBD1 matches 8 bases. CDR3 length: 17 amino acids. J was trimmed by 1 base and V by 2 bases; bases with no gene match: 9. In germline, CDR1 is MGHRA, CDR2 YSYEKL. The CDR3 region is CASSQFSETGENTEAFF. DNA of the CDR3: TGCGCCAGCAGCCAATTTTCCGAGACAGGGGAGAACACTGAAGCTTTCTTT.

The V gene is TRBV7-3, the J gene TRBJ1-5; D might be TRBD1 (5 bases). The germline V and J ends were trimmed by 1 base and 0 bases, with 13 bases remaining between them. The CDR3 length is 17 residues. Germline-derived CDR1 and CDR2 are SGHTA and FQGTGA. The CDR3 spells CASSLKVGRDSNQPQHF. The CDR3 DNA reads TGTGCCAGCAGCTTAAAGGTGGGCAGGGATAGCAATCAGCCCCAGCATTTT.

CDR3 bases: TGCGCCAGCAGCTTGACCCGGACAGATAATTCACCCCTCCACTTT. Encoded protein: CASSLTRTDNSPLHF. The V call is TRBV5-1, the J call TRBJ1-6; possibly TRBD1 for D (6 bases). The length of the CDR3 is 15 residues. Germline V gene data show CDR1 as SGHRS and CDR2 as YFSETQ. V dropped 1 base and J dropped 5 bases, with 10 bases sitting between them. Variable domain in full (rest from reference TRBV5-1 and TRBJ1-6): KAGVTQTPRYLIKTRGQQVTLSCSPISGHRSVSWYQQTPGQGLQFLFEYFSETQRNKGNFPGRFSGRQFSNSRSEMNVSTLELGDSALYLCASSLTRTDNSPLHFGNGTRLTVT.